These 15 T cell receptor beta chains were sequenced from one sample in a study of graft-versus-host responses after intestinal transplantation. The assay was immunoSEQ multiplex PCR, and TCRdb's table has in-frame clones only and misses some. The sample lists around 110,000 clones, 90% seen once, with roughly 0.17% in the top ten. Their cognate antigens are unknown. Sequencing used unstimulated CD4+ T cells sorted from spleen or lymph node cells, obtained before intestinal transplant. These receptor sequences come from a human donor who received an intestinal transplant.

The DNA for the CDR3 is TGTGCCAGCAGCCAACTAGCGGGAGAGGACCACGGCCCACGGGAGACCCAGTACTTC. It codes for CASSQLAGEDHGPRETQYF. The V call is TRBV27, the J call TRBJ2-5; 11 nucleotides align to TRBD2. This CDR3 comprises 19 residues. From germline, CDR1 is MNHEY and CDR2 SMNVEV (reference sequence). J gave up 5 bases and V 6 bases, and 20 bases lay outside the gene matches.

The rearrangement links TRBV6-5 to TRBJ1-5; 7 bases are shared with TRBD1. From germline, CDR1 is MNHEY and CDR2 SVGAGI. The CDR3 contains 13 residues. After removal of 8 bases from V and 4 bases from J, the junction contained 5 bases not matched to a gene. CDR3 sequence reads: CASCRDSNQPQHF. CDR3 nucleotides: TGTGCCAGCTGCCGGGACAGTAATCAGCCCCAGCATTTT.

The rearrangement links TRBV21-1 to TRBJ1-1; the listed D gene, TRBD1, was not tested against the DNA. TRBV21-1 is an annotated pseudogene. CDR3 length equals 14 residues. The CDR3 DNA sequence: TGTGCCAGCAGCAAGAACAGGGTGAACACTGAAGCTTTCTTT. Translating it yields CASSKNRVNTEAFF.

V is TRBV27 and J is TRBJ2-1; TRBD1 matches at 7 bases. Germline V gene data show CDR1 as MNHEY and CDR2 as SMNVEV (reference sequence). The junction had 4 bases not matched to a gene; V was cut back by 3 bases and J by 8 bases. This CDR3 has 13 amino acids. The CDR3: CASSFDRVDEQFF. CDR3 sequence (DNA): TGTGCCAGCAGTTTCGACAGGGTGGATGAGCAGTTCTTC.

This rearrangement joins TRBV5-5 to TRBJ1-5; D not resolved. The V gene's germline CDR1 is SGHKS and CDR2 YYEKEE (reference sequence). The CDR3 contains 15 residues. V was trimmed by 0 bases and J by 2 bases, leaving 9 bases between them. Here the CDR3 reads CASSLGGLGNQPQHF. The CDR3 DNA sequence: TGTGCCAGCAGCTTGGGAGGCCTGGGCAATCAGCCCCAGCATTTT.

This chain uses TRBV6-5 with TRBJ1-2; D gene ambiguous. V lost 2 bases, J lost 4 bases, and 8 bases lay in between. The V gene's germline CDR1 is MNHEY and CDR2 SVGAGI. The length of the CDR3 is 13 residues. CDR3 in amino acids: CASSYAASYGYTF. The CDR3 bases are TGTGCCAGCAGTTACGCGGCCTCCTATGGCTACACCTTC.

This sequence joins TRBV29-1 and TRBJ2-5, with D possibly TRBD1 on 6 matching bases. The CDR3 has 13 amino acids. Trimming removed 4 bases at V and 3 bases at J, with 12 bases between. Per the germline V gene, CDR1 is SQVTM and CDR2 is ANQGSEA. Here the CDR3 reads CSVVAGEKETQYF. The CDR3, as DNA: TGCAGCGTTGTAGCAGGGGAGAAAGAGACCCAGTACTTC.

The chain links TRBV7-9 to TRBJ2-3; 13 nucleotides agree with TRBD2. The CDR3 totals 17 residues. Germline V CDR1 and CDR2: SEHNR, FQNEAQ (reference sequence). With 1 base clipped from V and 5 bases from J, the junction kept 6 bases outside the gene matches. This chain's CDR3 is CASSLDGLAGARDTQYF. In DNA, the CDR3 is TGTGCCAGCAGCTTAGACGGACTAGCGGGAGCGCGAGATACGCAGTATTTT.

J is TRBJ1-2 and V is TRBV4-3, with TRBD1 matching over 7 bases. Germline values: CDR1 LGHNA, CDR2 YSLEER. CDR3 length equals 14 residues. With 3 bases clipped from V and 4 bases from J, the junction kept 5 bases outside the gene matches. CDR3 nucleotides: TGCGCCAGCAGCCAGGCGGACAGGCCCTATGGCTACACCTTC. Translation gives CASSQADRPYGYTF.

CDR3 DNA sequence: TGTGCCAGTAGTCAGGACAGGGGACGATCTCAGAGCACAGATACGCAGTATTTT. Its protein is CASSQDRGRSQSTDTQYF. This chain joins TRBV19 and TRBJ2-3; 9 positions match TRBD1. Germline values: CDR1 LNHDA, CDR2 SQIVND (reference sequence). With 5 bases clipped from V and 0 bases from J, the junction kept 12 bases outside the gene matches. CDR3 size: 18 residues.

The V gene is TRBV10-3, the J gene TRBJ2-1, with TRBD1 matching over 9 bases. V lost 3 bases and J lost 9; bases outside the gene matches: 12. Germline V lookup: CDR1 ENHRY, CDR2 SYGVKD. The CDR3 runs to 16 residues. The CDR3: CAISEVWTGEGAEQFF. Written as DNA, the CDR3 is TGTGCCATCAGTGAAGTGTGGACAGGGGAAGGGGCTGAGCAGTTCTTC.

A few counts support this clone. J is TRBJ1-2 and V is TRBV28; D remains unclear. The CDR3 sequence is 14 residues long. V shed 5 bases and J shed 1 base, with 11 bases lying between them. Germline V CDR1 and CDR2: MDHEN, SYDVKM. CDR3 nucleotides: TGTGCCAGCAGTATCCCCGGGGTTAACTATGGCTACACCTTC. The encoded protein is CASSIPGVNYGYTF.

The V call is TRBV27, the J call TRBJ2-7, with 9 positions matching TRBD2. J gave up 5 bases and V 5 bases, and 4 bases lay outside the gene matches. Germline V gene lookup returns CDR1 MNHEY and CDR2 SMNVEV (reference sequence). This CDR3 spans 13 amino acids. CDR3 region: CASSLVAGDEQYF. The CDR3 DNA sequence: TGTGCCAGCAGTCTAGTAGCGGGAGACGAGCAGTACTTC.

A few counts support this clone. The V call is TRBV6-5, the J call TRBJ1-2, with a tentative D call TRBD1 (5 bases). CDR1 and CDR2 from the germline V gene are MNHEY and SVGAGI. Trimming removed 6 bases at V and 8 bases at J, with 16 bases between. This CDR3 comprises 13 residues. CDR3 protein: CASSAGEGRGYTF. The DNA for the CDR3 is TGTGCCAGCAGCGCGGGGGAAGGTCGCGGCTACACCTTC.

The chain couples TRBV5-1 to TRBJ1-2, with D unclear. The CDR3 extends over 16 amino acids. Trimming stripped 5 bases from V and 0 bases from J, with 17 bases between. Per the germline V gene, CDR1 is SGHRS and CDR2 is YFSETQ. The CDR3 here is CASRPEIGRSNYGYTF. CDR3 nucleotide sequence: TGCGCCAGCAGACCCGAGATTGGGAGATCTAACTATGGCTACACCTTC.